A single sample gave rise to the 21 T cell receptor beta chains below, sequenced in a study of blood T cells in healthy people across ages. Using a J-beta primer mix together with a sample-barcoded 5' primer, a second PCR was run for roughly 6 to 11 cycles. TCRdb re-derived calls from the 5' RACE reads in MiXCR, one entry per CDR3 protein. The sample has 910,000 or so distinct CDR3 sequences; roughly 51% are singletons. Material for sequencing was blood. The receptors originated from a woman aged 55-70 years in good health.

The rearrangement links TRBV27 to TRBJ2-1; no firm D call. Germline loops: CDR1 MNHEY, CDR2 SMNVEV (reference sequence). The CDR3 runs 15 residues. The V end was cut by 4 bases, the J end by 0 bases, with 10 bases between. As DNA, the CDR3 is TGTGCCAGCAGTTCTACAGATGGCTCCTACAATGAGCAGTTCTTC. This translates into CASSSTDGSYNEQFF.

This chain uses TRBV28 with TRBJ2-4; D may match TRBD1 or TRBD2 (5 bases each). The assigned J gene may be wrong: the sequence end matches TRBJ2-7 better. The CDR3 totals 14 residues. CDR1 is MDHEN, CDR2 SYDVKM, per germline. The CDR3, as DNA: TGTGCCAGCAGTCAACCTCGGGGCCTCTACGAGCAGTACTTC. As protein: CASSQPRGLYEQYF.

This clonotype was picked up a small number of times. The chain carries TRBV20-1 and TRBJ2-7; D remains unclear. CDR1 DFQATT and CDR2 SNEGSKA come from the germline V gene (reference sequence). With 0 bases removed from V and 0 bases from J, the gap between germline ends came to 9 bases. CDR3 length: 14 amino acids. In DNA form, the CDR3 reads TGCAGTGCTAGAGAGCCGGGCCACTCCTACGAGCAGTACTTC. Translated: CSAREPGHSYEQYF.

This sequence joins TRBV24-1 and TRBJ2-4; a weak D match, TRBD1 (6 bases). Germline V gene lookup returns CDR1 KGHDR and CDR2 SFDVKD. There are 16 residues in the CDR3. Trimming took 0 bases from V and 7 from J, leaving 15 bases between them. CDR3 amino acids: CATSDLGPTGLNIQYF. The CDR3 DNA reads TGTGCCACCAGTGATTTGGGGCCGACAGGTTTGAACATTCAGTACTTC.

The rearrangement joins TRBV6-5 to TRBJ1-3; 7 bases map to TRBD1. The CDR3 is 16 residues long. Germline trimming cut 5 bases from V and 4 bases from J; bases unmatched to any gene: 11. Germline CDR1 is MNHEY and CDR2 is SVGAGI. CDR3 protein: CASSRVDRAAGNTIYF. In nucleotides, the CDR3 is TGTGCCAGCAGTAGAGTTGACAGGGCAGCCGGAAACACCATATATTTT.

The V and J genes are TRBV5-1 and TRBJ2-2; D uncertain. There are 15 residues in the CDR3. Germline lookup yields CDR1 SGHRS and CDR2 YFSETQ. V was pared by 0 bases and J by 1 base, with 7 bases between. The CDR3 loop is CASSLGIKNTGELFF. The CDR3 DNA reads TGCGCCAGCAGCTTGGGGATTAAGAACACCGGGGAGCTGTTTTTT.

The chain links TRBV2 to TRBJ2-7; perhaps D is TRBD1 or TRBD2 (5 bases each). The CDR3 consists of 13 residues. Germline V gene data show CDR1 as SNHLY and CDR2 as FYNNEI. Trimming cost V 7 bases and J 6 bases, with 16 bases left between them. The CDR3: CASTPKGRIEQYF. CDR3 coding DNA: TGTGCCAGCACCCCGAAGGGACGGATCGAGCAGTACTTC.

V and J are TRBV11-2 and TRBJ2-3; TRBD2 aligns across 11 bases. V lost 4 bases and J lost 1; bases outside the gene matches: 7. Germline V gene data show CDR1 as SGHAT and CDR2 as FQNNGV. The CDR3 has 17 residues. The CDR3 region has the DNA TGTGCCAGCAGCTCCCGGACTAGCGGGCGAGGCACAGATACGCAGTATTTT. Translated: CASSSRTSGRGTDTQYF.

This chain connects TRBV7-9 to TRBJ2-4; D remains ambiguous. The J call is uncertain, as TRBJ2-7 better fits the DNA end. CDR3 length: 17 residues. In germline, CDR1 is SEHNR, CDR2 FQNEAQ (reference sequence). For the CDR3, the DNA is TGTGCCAGCAGCCCGCAAACCCCGAACAGCTCTTTATACGAGCAGTACTTC. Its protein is CASSPQTPNSSLYEQYF.

Here the CDR3 DNA reads TGCAGTGGGGGGACAGGGACTTCCGGGGCCAACGTCCTGACTTTC. Translation: CSGGTGTSGANVLTF. The rearrangement uses TRBV20-1 and TRBJ2-6; 9 nucleotides agree with TRBD1. The CDR3 runs 15 residues. Per germline, CDR1 DFQATT and CDR2 SNEGSKA (reference sequence). V was pared by 7 bases and J by 4 bases, with 8 bases of the junction left unmatched.

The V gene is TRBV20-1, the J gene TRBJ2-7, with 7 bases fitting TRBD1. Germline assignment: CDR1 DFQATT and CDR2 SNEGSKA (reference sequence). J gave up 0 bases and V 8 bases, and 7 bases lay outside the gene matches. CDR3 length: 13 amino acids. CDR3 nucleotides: TGCAGTCCGACCGGGACAGCCTCCTACGAGCAGTACTTC. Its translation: CSPTGTASYEQYF.

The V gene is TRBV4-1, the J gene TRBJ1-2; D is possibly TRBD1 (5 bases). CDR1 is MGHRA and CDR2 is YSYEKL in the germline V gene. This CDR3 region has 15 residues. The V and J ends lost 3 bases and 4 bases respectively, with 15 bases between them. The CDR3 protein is CASSQLSGDPYGYTF. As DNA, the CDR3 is TGCGCCAGCAGCCAGCTGTCGGGGGATCCCTATGGCTACACCTTC.

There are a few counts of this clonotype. CDR3 loop: CASSFRPSNYGYTF. The CDR3 DNA is TGTGCCAGCAGTTTTCGTCCTTCTAACTATGGCTACACCTTC. V usage is TRBV12-3 or TRBV12-4 and J usage is TRBJ1-2, with D uncertain. The CDR3 is 14 residues long. V dropped 3 bases and J dropped 0 bases, with 8 bases sitting between them.

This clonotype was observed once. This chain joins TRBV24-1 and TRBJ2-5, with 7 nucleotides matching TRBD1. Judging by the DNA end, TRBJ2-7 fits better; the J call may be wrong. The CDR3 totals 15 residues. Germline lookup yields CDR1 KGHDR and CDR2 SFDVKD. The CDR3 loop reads CATSDPGQSTYEQYF. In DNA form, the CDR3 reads TGTGCCACCAGTGACCCGGGACAGAGTACCTACGAGCAGTACTTC.

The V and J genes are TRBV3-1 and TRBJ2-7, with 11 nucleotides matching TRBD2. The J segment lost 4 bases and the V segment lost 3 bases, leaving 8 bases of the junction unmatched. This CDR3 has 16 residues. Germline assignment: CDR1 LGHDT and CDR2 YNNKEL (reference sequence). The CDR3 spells CASSHYGTSGTYEQYF. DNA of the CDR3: TGTGCCAGCAGCCATTACGGGACTAGCGGAACATACGAGCAGTACTTC.

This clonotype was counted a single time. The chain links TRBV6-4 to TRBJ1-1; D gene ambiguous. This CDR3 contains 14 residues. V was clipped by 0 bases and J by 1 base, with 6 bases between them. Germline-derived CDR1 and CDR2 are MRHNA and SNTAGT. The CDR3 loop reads CASSDSYRNTEAFF. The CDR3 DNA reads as TGTGCCAGCAGTGACTCTTACAGGAACACTGAAGCTTTCTTT.

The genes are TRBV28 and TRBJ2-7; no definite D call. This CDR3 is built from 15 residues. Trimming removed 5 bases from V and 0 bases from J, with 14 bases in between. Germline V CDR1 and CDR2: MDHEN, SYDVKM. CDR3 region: CASSIPAGSSYEQYF. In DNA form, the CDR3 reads TGTGCCAGCAGTATCCCGGCAGGATCCTCCTACGAGCAGTACTTC.

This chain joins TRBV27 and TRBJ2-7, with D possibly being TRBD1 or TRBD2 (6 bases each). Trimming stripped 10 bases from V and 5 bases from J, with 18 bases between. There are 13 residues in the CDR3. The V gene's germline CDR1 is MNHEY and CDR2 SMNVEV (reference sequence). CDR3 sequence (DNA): TGTGCCACCCGTCGAGGGGGGTTCCACGAGCAGTACTTC. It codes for CATRRGGFHEQYF.

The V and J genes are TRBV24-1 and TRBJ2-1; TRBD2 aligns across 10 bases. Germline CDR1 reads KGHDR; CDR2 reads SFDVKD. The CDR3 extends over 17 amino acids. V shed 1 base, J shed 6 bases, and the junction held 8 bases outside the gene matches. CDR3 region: CATSDLGSGRGGNEQFF. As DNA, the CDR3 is TGTGCCACCAGTGATTTAGGGAGCGGGAGGGGTGGCAATGAGCAGTTCTTC.

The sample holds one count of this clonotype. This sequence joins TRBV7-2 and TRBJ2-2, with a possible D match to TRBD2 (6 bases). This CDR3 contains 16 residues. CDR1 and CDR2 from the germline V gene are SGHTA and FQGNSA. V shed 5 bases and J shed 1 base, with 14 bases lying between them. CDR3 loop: CASSPRDFMNTGELFF. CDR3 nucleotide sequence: TGTGCCAGCAGCCCTCGGGACTTTATGAACACCGGGGAGCTGTTTTTT.

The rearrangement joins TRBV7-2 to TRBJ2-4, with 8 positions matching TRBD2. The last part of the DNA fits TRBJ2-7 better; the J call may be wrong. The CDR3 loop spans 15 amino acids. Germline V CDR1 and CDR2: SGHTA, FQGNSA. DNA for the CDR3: TGTGCCAGCAGCTTACTTGGACTAGCAATCCACGAGCAGTACTTC. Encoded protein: CASSLLGLAIHEQYF.